These 18 T cell receptor beta chains were sequenced from one sample in a study of shared clonotypes between healthy human individuals. The table came from immunoSEQ multiplex PCR; TCRdb's copy has only in-frame clones and leaves some out. This table holds 2 million to 2.5 million clones, roughly 92% found once. Sample: naive CD4+ T cells from PBMCs. This sample's subset: CD45RA+ positively selected. These receptors originate from a young man in good health. Some clones in this sample may be carry-over from other donors' samples.

Comment on this clone: Other DNA variants within this sample encode the same CDR3. The chain couples TRBV7-3 to TRBJ2-7; D is possibly TRBD1 (5 bases). Per the germline V gene, CDR1 is SGHTA and CDR2 is FQGTGA. The CDR3 is 13 residues long. V dropped 2 bases and J dropped 2 bases, with 7 bases sitting between them. CDR3 nucleotide sequence: TGTGCCAGCAGCTTATCAGGGCCCTACGAGCAGTACTTC. Amino acid sequence: CASSLSGPYEQYF.

This rearrangement joins TRBV6-5 to TRBJ1-1; 7 bases are shared with TRBD1. Trimming took 0 bases from V and 0 from J; bases not matched to a gene: 1. The CDR3 sequence is 15 residues long. In germline, CDR1 is MNHEY, CDR2 SVGAGI. The DNA of the CDR3 is TGTGCCAGCAGTTACTCGACAGGGCTGAACACTGAAGCTTTCTTT. Encoded protein: CASSYSTGLNTEAFF.

The V and J genes are TRBV2 and TRBJ1-4; D uncertain. The CDR3 has 15 residues. With 2 bases removed from V and 4 bases from J, the gap between germline ends came to 11 bases. The germline CDR1 and CDR2 sequences are SNHLY and FYNNEI. CDR3 sequence: CASSENGLNNEKLFF. CDR3 coding DNA: TGTGCCAGCAGTGAAAATGGACTTAATAATGAAAAACTGTTTTTT.

The V gene is TRBV29-1, the J gene TRBJ2-1; 7 bases agree with TRBD2. CDR1 is SQVTM and CDR2 is ANQGSEA in the germline V gene. V gave up 8 bases and J gave up 7 bases; unmatched junction bases: 11. The CDR3 length is 13 residues. This CDR3 is CSLGLEAVNEQFF. The CDR3 DNA sequence: TGCAGCCTTGGACTAGAGGCGGTGAATGAGCAGTTCTTC.

This chain links TRBV2 with TRBJ2-1, with TRBD2 matching 7 bases. The junction had 11 bases not matched to a gene; V was cut back by 8 bases and J by 1 base. CDR1 is SNHLY, CDR2 FYNNEI, per germline. CDR3 length equals 16 residues. CDR3 nucleotides: TGTGCCAGCGGGATGCGGCGGGAGCCGTCCTACAATGAGCAGTTCTTC. It encodes CASGMRREPSYNEQFF.

This sequence joins TRBV7-3 and TRBJ2-3; the D is unclear. V was pared by 5 bases and J by 2 bases, with 11 bases between. CDR1 SGHTA and CDR2 FQGTGA come from the germline V gene. The CDR3 is made up of 14 amino acids. The CDR3 nucleotides are TGTGCCAGCAGCCCGGCCCGAGTCACAGATACGCAGTATTTT. Protein sequence: CASSPARVTDTQYF. The variable domain in full, completed from reference TRBV7-3 and TRBJ2-3, reads GAGVSQTPSNKVTEKGKYVELRCDPISGHTALYWYRQSLGQGPEFLIYFQGTGAADDSGLPNDRFFAVRPEGSVSTLKIQRTERGDSAVYLCASSPARVTDTQYFGPGTRLTVL.

V usage is TRBV7-2 and J usage is TRBJ1-2; perhaps TRBD1 as D (5 bases). The V and J ends lost 7 bases and 8 bases respectively, with 23 bases between them. Per germline, CDR1 SGHTA and CDR2 FQGNSA. The CDR3 runs 15 residues. The CDR3 region has the DNA TGTGCCAGCACTCCGGGGCGGTCGCTCTATGGAGGCTACACCTTC. It is translated as CASTPGRSLYGGYTF. Based on the CDR3 plus reference TRBV7-2 and TRBJ1-2, the full variable domain is GAGVSQSPSNKVTEKGKDVELRCDPISGHTALYWYRQSLGQGLEFLIYFQGNSAPDKSGLPSDRFSAERTGGSVSTLTIQRTQQEDSAVYLCASTPGRSLYGGYTFGSGTRLTVV.

The chain employs TRBV5-1 and TRBJ2-7; D may match TRBD1 or TRBD2 (5 bases each). The CDR3 has 12 amino acids. Germline loops: CDR1 SGHRS, CDR2 YFSETQ. V was shortened by 3 bases and J by 3 bases, with 7 bases between the two germline ends. CDR3 coding DNA: TGCGCCAGCAGCTGGGACGGCTACGAGCAGTACTTC. Protein sequence: CASSWDGYEQYF. Using reference TRBV5-1 and TRBJ2-7 for the parts outside the CDR3, the full variable domain is KAGVTQTPRYLIKTRGQQVTLSCSPISGHRSVSWYQQTPGQGLQFLFEYFSETQRNKGNFPGRFSGRQFSNSRSEMNVSTLELGDSALYLCASSWDGYEQYFGPGTRLTVT.

J is TRBJ2-6 and V is TRBV5-8; 8 positions match TRBD1. This CDR3 has 17 residues. V lost 3 bases and J lost 3; bases outside the gene matches: 8. Per the germline V gene, CDR1 is SGHTS and CDR2 is YDEGEE. The CDR3 DNA sequence: TGTGCCAGCAGCTCCTATAACAGGGGGTTTGGGGCCAACGTCCTGACTTTC. Translation gives CASSSYNRGFGANVLTF.

This clone was observed once. The chain combines TRBV6-5 with TRBJ1-1, with D unresolved. Germline-derived CDR1 and CDR2 are MNHEY and SVGAGI. The length of the CDR3 is 12 residues. V lost 6 bases and J 3 bases, leaving 8 bases between the germline ends. CDR3 nucleotides: TGTGCCAGCAGCCGCGTCCACACTGAAGCTTTCTTT. This encodes CASSRVHTEAFF.

The genes are TRBV7-2 and TRBJ2-5, with D perhaps TRBD2 (7 bases). The CDR3 is 15 amino acids. The germline V and J ends were trimmed by 0 bases and 4 bases, with 12 bases remaining between them. CDR1 is SGHTA, CDR2 FQGNSA, per germline. The DNA for the CDR3 is TGTGCCAGCAGCTTAGCCGGGGGGCGCCCAGAGACCCAGTACTTC. It yields the protein CASSLAGGRPETQYF.

This rearrangement joins TRBV2 to TRBJ2-7; TRBD1 matches 9 bases. This CDR3 is 14 amino acids long. Germline CDR1 is SNHLY and CDR2 is FYNNEI. V dropped 4 bases and J dropped 4; count of bases not matched to a gene: 5. CDR3 sequence (DNA): TGTGCCAGCAGTGTTAGGACAGGGGATTACGAGCAGTACTTC. Translated: CASSVRTGDYEQYF.

This clone appeared a single time. The rearrangement joins TRBV5-4 to TRBJ1-2, with D perhaps matching TRBD1 (5 bases). CDR1 is SGHNT, CDR2 YYREEE, per germline (reference sequence). Trimming took off 4 bases at V and 4 bases at J, with 8 bases between the two ends. The CDR3 sequence is 12 residues long. DNA of the CDR3: TGTGCCAGCAGCGGGGGGACCTATGGCTACACCTTC. This translates into CASSGGTYGYTF.

The chain links TRBV10-1 to TRBJ2-3, with a tentative D call TRBD2 (5 bases). Germline CDR1 reads WNHNN; CDR2 reads SYGVQD (reference sequence). The V end was cut by 5 bases, the J end by 2 bases, with 8 bases between. This CDR3 has 13 amino acids. CDR3 nucleotides: TGCGCCAGCAGTAACGGGGTCACAGATACGCAGTATTTT. Translated: CASSNGVTDTQYF.

V usage is TRBV7-2 and J usage is TRBJ1-1, with TRBD1 matching 9 bases. Unmatched junction bases numbered 3, after V lost 3 bases and J lost 4 bases. Germline CDR1 and CDR2: SGHTA and FQGNSA. The length of the CDR3 is 14 residues. The CDR3 DNA sequence: TGTGCCAGCAGCTTTGTGACAGGGGGCACTGAAGCTTTCTTT. Amino acid sequence: CASSFVTGGTEAFF.

The V and J genes are TRBV5-1 and TRBJ2-2; 10 nucleotides match TRBD1. The V segment lost 5 bases and the J segment 6 bases; nucleotides outside the gene matches: 7. CDR1 is SGHRS and CDR2 is YFSETQ in the germline V gene. The CDR3 consists of 15 residues. As DNA, the CDR3 is TGCGCCAGCAGTCGTGACAGGGGGCTGGCCGGGGAGCTGTTTTTT. Residues: CASSRDRGLAGELFF.

The V gene is TRBV14, the J gene TRBJ2-6, with D tentatively TRBD2 (5 bases). Trimming stripped 7 bases from V and 2 bases from J, with 21 bases between. The germline V gene encodes CDR1 SGHDN and CDR2 FVKESK. The CDR3 runs 18 residues. CDR3 sequence (DNA): TGTGCCAGCACCCACGGGCCGGGGAATCTCCCTGGGGCCAACGTCCTGACTTTC. Translating gives CASTHGPGNLPGANVLTF.

In its sample, this clone was seen once. The CDR3 spells CASSYGLAGETQYF. Written as DNA, the CDR3 is TGTGCCAGCAGTTATGGGCTAGCGGGAGAGACCCAGTACTTC. This chain uses TRBV2 with TRBJ2-5; 8 nucleotides match TRBD2. The V segment lost 5 bases and the J segment 4 bases; nucleotides outside the gene matches: 6. Germline V gene lookup returns CDR1 SNHLY and CDR2 FYNNEI. The CDR3 spans 14 residues.